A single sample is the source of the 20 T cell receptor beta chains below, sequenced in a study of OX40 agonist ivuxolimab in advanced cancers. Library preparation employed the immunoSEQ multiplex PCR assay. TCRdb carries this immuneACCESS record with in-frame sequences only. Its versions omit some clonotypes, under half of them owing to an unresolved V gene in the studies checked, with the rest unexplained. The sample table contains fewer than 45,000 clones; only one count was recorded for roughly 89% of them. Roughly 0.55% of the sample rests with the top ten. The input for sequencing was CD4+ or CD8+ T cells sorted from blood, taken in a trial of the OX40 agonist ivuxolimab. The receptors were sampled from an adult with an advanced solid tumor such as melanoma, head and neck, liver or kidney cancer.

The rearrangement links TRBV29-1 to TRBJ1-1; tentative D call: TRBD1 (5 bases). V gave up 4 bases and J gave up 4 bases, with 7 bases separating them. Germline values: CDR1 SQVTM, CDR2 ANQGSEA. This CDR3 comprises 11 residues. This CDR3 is CSVVGATEAFF. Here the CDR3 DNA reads TGCAGCGTTGTCGGGGCCACTGAAGCTTTCTTT.

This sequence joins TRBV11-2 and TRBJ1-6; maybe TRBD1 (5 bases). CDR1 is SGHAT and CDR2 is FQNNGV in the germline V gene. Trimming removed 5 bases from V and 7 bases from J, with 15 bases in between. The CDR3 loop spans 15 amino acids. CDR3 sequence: CASSPPNRGNSPLHF. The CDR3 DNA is TGTGCCAGCAGCCCCCCGAACCGGGGCAATTCACCCCTCCACTTT.

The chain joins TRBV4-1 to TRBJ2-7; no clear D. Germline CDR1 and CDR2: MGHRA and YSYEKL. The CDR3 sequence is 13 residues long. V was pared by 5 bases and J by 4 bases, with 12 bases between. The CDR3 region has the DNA TGCGCCAGCAGCACACGAGAGCTTTACGAGCAGTACTTC. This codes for CASSTRELYEQYF.

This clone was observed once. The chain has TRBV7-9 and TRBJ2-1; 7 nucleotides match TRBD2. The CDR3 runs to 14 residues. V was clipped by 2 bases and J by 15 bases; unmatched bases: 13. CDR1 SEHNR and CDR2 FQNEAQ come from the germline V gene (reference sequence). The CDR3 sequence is CASSLTGLSSWVFF. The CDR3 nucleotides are TGTGCCAGCAGCTTAACGGGACTAAGTAGCTGGGTGTTCTTC. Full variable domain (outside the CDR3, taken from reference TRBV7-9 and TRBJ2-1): DTGVSQNPRHKITKRGQNVTFRCDPISEHNRLYWYRQTLGQGPEFLTYFQNEAQLEKSRLLSDRFSAERPKGSFSTLEIQRTEQGDSAMYLCASSLTGLSSWVFFGPGTRLTVL.

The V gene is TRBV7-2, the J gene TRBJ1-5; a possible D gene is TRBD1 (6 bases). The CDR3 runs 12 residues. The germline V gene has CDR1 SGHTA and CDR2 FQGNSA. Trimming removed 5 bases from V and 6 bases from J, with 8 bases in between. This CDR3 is CASSIRGQPQHF. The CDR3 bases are TGTGCCAGCAGCATCAGGGGTCAGCCCCAGCATTTT.

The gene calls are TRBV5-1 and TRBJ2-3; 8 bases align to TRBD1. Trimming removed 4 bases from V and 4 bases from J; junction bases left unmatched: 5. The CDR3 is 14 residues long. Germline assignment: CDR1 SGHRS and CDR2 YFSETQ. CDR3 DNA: TGCGCCAGCAGCCAGGGGGCGCAGGCAGATACGCAGTATTTT. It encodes CASSQGAQADTQYF.

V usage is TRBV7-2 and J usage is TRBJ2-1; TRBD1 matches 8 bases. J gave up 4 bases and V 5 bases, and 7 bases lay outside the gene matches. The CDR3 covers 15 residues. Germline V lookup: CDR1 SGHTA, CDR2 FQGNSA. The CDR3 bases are TGTGCCAGCAGCGTTACCGGGACAGGATACAATGAGCAGTTCTTC. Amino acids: CASSVTGTGYNEQFF.

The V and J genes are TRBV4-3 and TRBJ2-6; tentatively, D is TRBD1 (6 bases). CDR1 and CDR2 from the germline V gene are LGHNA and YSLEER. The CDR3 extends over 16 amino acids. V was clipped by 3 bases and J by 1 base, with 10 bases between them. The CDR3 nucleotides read TGCGCCAGCAGCCACTTGCAGGGGTCTGGGGCCAACGTCCTGACTTTC. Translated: CASSHLQGSGANVLTF.

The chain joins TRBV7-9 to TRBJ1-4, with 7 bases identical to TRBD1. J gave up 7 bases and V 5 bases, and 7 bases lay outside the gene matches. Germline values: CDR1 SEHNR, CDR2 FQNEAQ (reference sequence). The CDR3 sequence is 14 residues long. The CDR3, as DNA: TGTGCCAGCAGCCCTGACAGGGCGCGTGAAAAACTGTTTTTT. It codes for CASSPDRAREKLFF.

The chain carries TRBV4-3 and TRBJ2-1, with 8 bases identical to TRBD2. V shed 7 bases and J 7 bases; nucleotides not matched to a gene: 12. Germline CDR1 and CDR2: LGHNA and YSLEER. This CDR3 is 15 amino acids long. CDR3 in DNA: TGCGCCAGCATCCCGGGACTAGTGGGGACGAATGAGCAGTTCTTC. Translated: CASIPGLVGTNEQFF.

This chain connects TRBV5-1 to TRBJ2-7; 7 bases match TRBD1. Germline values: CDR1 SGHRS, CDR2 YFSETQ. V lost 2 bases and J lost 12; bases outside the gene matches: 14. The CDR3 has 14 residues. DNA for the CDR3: TGCGCCAGCAGCTTCGGGACAGAGGGTTTGTCACGGTACTTC. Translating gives CASSFGTEGLSRYF.

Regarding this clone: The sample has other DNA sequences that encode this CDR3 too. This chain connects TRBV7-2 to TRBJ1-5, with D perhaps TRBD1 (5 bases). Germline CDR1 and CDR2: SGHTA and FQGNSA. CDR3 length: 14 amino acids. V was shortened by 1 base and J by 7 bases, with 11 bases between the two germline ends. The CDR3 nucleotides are TGTGCCAGCAGCTTAGACAGGACTTACCAGCCCCAGCATTTT. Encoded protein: CASSLDRTYQPQHF.

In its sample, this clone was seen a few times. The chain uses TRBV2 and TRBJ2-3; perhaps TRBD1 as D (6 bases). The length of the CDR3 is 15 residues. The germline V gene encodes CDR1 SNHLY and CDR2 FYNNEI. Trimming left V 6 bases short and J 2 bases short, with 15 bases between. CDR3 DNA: TGTGCCAGCAGAGCTCAAGGGGGAGTCACAGATACGCAGTATTTT. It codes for CASRAQGGVTDTQYF.

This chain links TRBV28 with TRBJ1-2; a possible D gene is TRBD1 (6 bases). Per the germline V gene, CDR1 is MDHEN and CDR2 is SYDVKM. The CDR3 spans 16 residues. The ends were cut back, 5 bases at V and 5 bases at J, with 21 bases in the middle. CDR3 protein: CASSPWGVGTRYGYTF. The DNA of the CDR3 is TGTGCCAGCAGTCCCTGGGGGGTTGGGACAAGGTATGGCTACACCTTC.

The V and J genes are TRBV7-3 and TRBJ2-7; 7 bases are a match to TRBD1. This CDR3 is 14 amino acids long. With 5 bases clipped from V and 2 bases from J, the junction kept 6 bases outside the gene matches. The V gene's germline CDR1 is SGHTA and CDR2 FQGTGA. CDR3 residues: CASSPAGGPYEQYF. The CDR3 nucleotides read TGTGCCAGCAGCCCAGCAGGGGGACCCTACGAGCAGTACTTC.

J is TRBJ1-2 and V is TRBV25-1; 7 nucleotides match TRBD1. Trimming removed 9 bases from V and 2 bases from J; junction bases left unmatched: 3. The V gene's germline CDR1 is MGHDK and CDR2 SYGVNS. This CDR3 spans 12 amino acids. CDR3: CASRDSNYGYTF. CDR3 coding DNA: TGTGCCAGTAGGGACAGCAACTATGGCTACACCTTC.

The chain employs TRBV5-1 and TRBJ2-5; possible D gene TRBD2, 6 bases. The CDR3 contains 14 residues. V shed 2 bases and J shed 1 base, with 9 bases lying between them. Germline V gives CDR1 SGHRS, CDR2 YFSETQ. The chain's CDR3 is CASSFGGLQETQYF. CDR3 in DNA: TGCGCCAGCAGCTTCGGGGGTCTCCAAGAGACCCAGTACTTC.

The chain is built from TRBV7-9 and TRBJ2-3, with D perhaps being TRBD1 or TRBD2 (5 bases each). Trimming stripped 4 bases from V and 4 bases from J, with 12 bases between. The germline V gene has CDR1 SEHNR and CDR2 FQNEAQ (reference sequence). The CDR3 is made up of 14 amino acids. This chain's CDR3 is CASSSAQGPDTQYF. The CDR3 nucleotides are TGTGCCAGCAGCTCCGCCCAGGGACCAGATACGCAGTATTTT.

CDR3 bases: TGTGCCAGCAGGAAACACAGGGGAGGCGAAGCTTTCTTT. This sequence encodes CASRKHRGGEAFF. The chain is built from TRBV7-3 and TRBJ1-1, with 7 bases identical to TRBD1. The CDR3 is made up of 13 amino acids. Losses at the gene ends were 6 bases for V and 8 bases for J; bases not matched to a gene: 9. Looked up from germline, CDR1 is SGHTA and CDR2 is FQGTGA.

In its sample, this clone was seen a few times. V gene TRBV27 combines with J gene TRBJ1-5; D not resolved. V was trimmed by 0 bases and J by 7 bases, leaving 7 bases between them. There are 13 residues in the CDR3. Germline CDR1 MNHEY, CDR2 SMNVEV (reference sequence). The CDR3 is CASSLSISQPQHF. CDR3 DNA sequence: TGTGCCAGCAGTTTATCGATAAGCCAGCCCCAGCATTTT.